The T cell receptor (beta chain) under discussion was sequenced for a study of post-analysis software for immune sequencing data. General study points: Strong same-batch co-clustering of samples appeared with F measure clustering. The study found TRBV5-6, TRBV5-1 and TRBV20-1 among five or six TRBV segments more frequent in patients than controls. Comparison with controls showed significantly lower normalized Chao1 diversity in multiple sclerosis patients.

There are many counts of this clonotype. Its antigen is not identified. Every TCR beta cDNA library bore unique molecular identifiers. TCRdb reprocessed the PCR reads with MiXCR, giving one entry per CDR3 protein. The table has roughly 180,000 distinct CDR3 sequences, 30% seen once. The germline gives CDR1 SQVTM, CDR2 ANQGSEA. The CDR3 extends over 13 amino acids. V gave up 5 bases and J gave up 8 bases, with 16 bases separating them. The rearrangement uses TRBV29-1 and TRBJ2-1; D not certain. The sample taken for sequencing was blood. This receptor was taken from a girl aged 10 to 17 with multiple sclerosis. This CDR3 is CSVTFRAGDEQFF. CDR3 coding DNA: TGCAGCGTTACTTTCCGGGCTGGGGATGAGCAGTTCTTC.